A selection of T cell receptor beta chains follows, all from one sample in a study of blood T cell repertoires in COVID-19. Sequencing used immunoSEQ multiplex PCR; TCRdb keeps in-frame clones, though not all of them. The data show about 150,000 clones, approximately 86% seen once. Material: peripheral blood. Receptors originate from a woman of 80 years or more with COVID-19, enrolled during active disease. CDR3s include the opening cysteine and the closing phenylalanine or tryptophan. The order of the fields is J gene, clone size, CDR3 length, D gene, V gene, CDR3 protein, CDR3 DNA. The D gene is left open where the match is weak. Expanded clones get a size class; other rows say once, few or many, or leave the size out.

j_call: TRBJ1-4; clone_size: -; cdr3_length: 13; d_call: -; v_call: TRBV19; cdr3_aa: CASRPAGDEKLFF; cdr3_nt: TGTGCCTCTCGACCGGCGGGGGATGAAAAACTGTTTTTT
j_call: TRBJ2-7; clone_size: -; cdr3_length: 16; d_call: -; v_call: TRBV15; cdr3_aa: CATSRVGHQGMGEQYF; cdr3_nt: TGTGCCACCAGCAGAGTCGGGCACCAGGGGATGGGCGAGCAGTACTTC
j_call: TRBJ2-7; clone_size: -; cdr3_length: 14; d_call: TRBD1; v_call: TRBV27; cdr3_aa: CASSTDRGQYEQYF; cdr3_nt: TGTGCCAGCAGTACCGACAGGGGGCAGTACGAGCAGTACTTC
j_call: TRBJ1-2; clone_size: -; cdr3_length: 14; d_call: TRBD1; v_call: TRBV29-1; cdr3_aa: CSVASTGDDYGYTF; cdr3_nt: TGCAGCGTCGCATCAACAGGGGACGACTATGGCTACACCTTC
j_call: TRBJ1-1; clone_size: -; cdr3_length: 15; d_call: -; v_call: TRBV6-5; cdr3_aa: CASSSGRFVTTEAFF; cdr3_nt: TGTGCCAGCAGCTCTGGCAGGTTCGTGACGACTGAAGCTTTCTTT
j_call: TRBJ1-2; clone_size: -; cdr3_length: 14; d_call: TRBD1; v_call: TRBV5-1; cdr3_aa: CASSKDRGNYGYTF; cdr3_nt: TGCGCCAGCAGCAAGGACAGGGGGAACTATGGCTACACCTTC
j_call: TRBJ2-1; clone_size: -; cdr3_length: 16; d_call: TRBD2; v_call: TRBV4-2; cdr3_aa: CASSQVSSGGYNEQFF; cdr3_nt: TGTGCCAGCAGCCAAGTTTCTAGCGGAGGGTACAATGAGCAGTTCTTC
j_call: TRBJ2-5; clone_size: once; cdr3_length: 15; d_call: TRBD1; v_call: TRBV9; cdr3_aa: CASSATGTGLETQYF; cdr3_nt: TGTGCCAGCAGCGCAACCGGGACAGGGTTGGAGACCCAGTACTTC
j_call: TRBJ2-1; clone_size: -; cdr3_length: 17; d_call: TRBD2; v_call: TRBV7-8; cdr3_aa: CASSLARHSGLYNEQFF; cdr3_nt: TGTGCCAGCAGCTTAGCGCGTCATAGCGGGCTATACAATGAGCAGTTCTTC
j_call: TRBJ1-3; clone_size: once; cdr3_length: 15; d_call: -; v_call: TRBV5-1; cdr3_aa: CASSGTQSSGNTIYF; cdr3_nt: TGCGCCAGCAGCGGAACACAGAGCTCTGGAAACACCATATATTTT
j_call: TRBJ1-6; clone_size: -; cdr3_length: 13; d_call: -; v_call: TRBV28; cdr3_aa: CASRQYRESPLHF; cdr3_nt: TGTGCCAGCAGGCAATACAGGGAATCACCCCTCCACTTT
j_call: TRBJ2-7; clone_size: -; cdr3_length: 19; d_call: -; v_call: TRBV7-5; cdr3_aa: CARSLLNSSAAGRSYEQYF; cdr3_nt: TGTGCCAGAAGCTTATTGAATTCATCGGCAGCGGGACGCTCCTACGAGCAGTACTTC
j_call: TRBJ2-3; clone_size: -; cdr3_length: 16; d_call: TRBD2; v_call: TRBV5-5; cdr3_aa: CASSRGLAGGRDTQYF; cdr3_nt: TGTGCCAGCAGCCGGGGACTAGCGGGAGGGAGAGATACGCAGTATTTT
j_call: TRBJ1-6; clone_size: -; cdr3_length: 13; d_call: -; v_call: TRBV7-3; cdr3_aa: CASRLALNSPLHF; cdr3_nt: TGTGCCAGCAGACTCGCCCTAAATTCACCCCTCCACTTT
j_call: TRBJ2-1; clone_size: -; cdr3_length: 14; d_call: -; v_call: TRBV11-3; cdr3_aa: CASSLRTDRDEQFF; cdr3_nt: TGTGCCAGCAGCTTGAGGACAGACCGGGATGAGCAGTTCTTC
j_call: TRBJ2-7; clone_size: -; cdr3_length: 15; d_call: -; v_call: TRBV15; cdr3_aa: CATSREREGPYEQYF; cdr3_nt: TGTGCCACCAGCAGAGAGAGGGAAGGGCCCTACGAGCAGTACTTC
j_call: TRBJ2-6; clone_size: few; cdr3_length: 18; d_call: TRBD1; v_call: TRBV5-1; cdr3_aa: CASSRSGQGAGGANVLTF; cdr3_nt: TGCGCCAGCAGCCGATCCGGACAGGGGGCAGGTGGGGCCAACGTCCTGACTTTC
j_call: TRBJ1-4; clone_size: once; cdr3_length: 16; d_call: -; v_call: TRBV19; cdr3_aa: CASSTTLTATNEKLFF; cdr3_nt: TGTGCCAGTAGTACCACCCTGACAGCAACTAATGAAAAACTGTTTTTT
j_call: TRBJ1-5; clone_size: -; cdr3_length: 15; d_call: -; v_call: TRBV2; cdr3_aa: CASRATGLSSEPQHF; cdr3_nt: TGTGCCAGCAGGGCCACAGGGTTAAGTTCGGAGCCCCAGCATTTT
j_call: TRBJ1-2; clone_size: -; cdr3_length: 13; d_call: -; v_call: TRBV4-3; cdr3_aa: CASSQDGAAGYTF; cdr3_nt: TGCGCCAGCAGCCAAGATGGGGCAGCGGGCTACACCTTC
j_call: TRBJ2-1; clone_size: -; cdr3_length: 16; d_call: TRBD2; v_call: TRBV5-1; cdr3_aa: CASSPPSGRDYNEQFF; cdr3_nt: TGCGCCAGCAGCCCACCTAGCGGGAGGGATTACAATGAGCAGTTCTTC
j_call: TRBJ1-3; clone_size: -; cdr3_length: 16; d_call: TRBD1; v_call: TRBV6-6; cdr3_aa: CASSYLRTGGGNTIYF; cdr3_nt: TGTGCCAGCAGTTACCTTAGGACAGGGGGCGGAAACACCATATATTTT
j_call: TRBJ2-7; clone_size: -; cdr3_length: 15; d_call: TRBD2; v_call: TRBV3-1/TRBV3-2; cdr3_aa: CASSLAGTKDYEQYF; cdr3_nt: TGTGCCAGCAGCCTAGCCGGGACTAAGGACTACGAGCAGTACTTC
j_call: TRBJ2-6; clone_size: -; cdr3_length: 15; d_call: -; v_call: TRBV10-2; cdr3_aa: CASSDPTSGANVLTF; cdr3_nt: TGCGCCAGCAGTGACCCGACTTCTGGGGCCAACGTCCTGACTTTC
j_call: TRBJ2-1; clone_size: -; cdr3_length: 16; d_call: -; v_call: TRBV28; cdr3_aa: CASSFGQGSSYNEQFF; cdr3_nt: TGTGCCAGCAGTTTCGGTCAGGGGAGCTCCTACAATGAGCAGTTCTTC
j_call: TRBJ2-1; clone_size: -; cdr3_length: 13; d_call: -; v_call: TRBV7-3; cdr3_aa: CASSSPPLPEQFF; cdr3_nt: TGTGCCAGCAGCTCCCCCCCTCTCCCGGAGCAGTTCTTC
j_call: TRBJ1-1; clone_size: -; cdr3_length: 14; d_call: TRBD1; v_call: TRBV13; cdr3_aa: CASSWTGRNTEAFF; cdr3_nt: TGTGCCAGCAGCTGGACAGGAAGGAACACTGAAGCTTTCTTT
j_call: TRBJ1-5; clone_size: once; cdr3_length: 16; d_call: -; v_call: TRBV19; cdr3_aa: CASSIFGSSGNQPQHF; cdr3_nt: TGTGCCAGTAGTATTTTCGGGAGCTCGGGCAATCAGCCCCAGCATTTT
j_call: TRBJ2-7; clone_size: -; cdr3_length: 15; d_call: -; v_call: TRBV7-2; cdr3_aa: CASSLEGAVSYEQYF; cdr3_nt: TGTGCCAGCAGCTTAGAAGGGGCGGTGAGCTACGAGCAGTACTTC
j_call: TRBJ1-1; clone_size: -; cdr3_length: 14; d_call: -; v_call: TRBV27; cdr3_aa: CASSLLARKTEAFF; cdr3_nt: TGTGCCAGCAGTTTGCTGGCTAGGAAGACTGAAGCTTTCTTT
j_call: TRBJ2-1; clone_size: -; cdr3_length: 15; d_call: TRBD1; v_call: TRBV7-8; cdr3_aa: CASSLEGQGGNEQFF; cdr3_nt: TGTGCCAGCAGCTTAGAGGGACAGGGAGGCAATGAGCAGTTCTTC
j_call: TRBJ1-4; clone_size: few; cdr3_length: 15; d_call: TRBD1; v_call: TRBV5-1; cdr3_aa: CASSPAGTDFEKLFF; cdr3_nt: TGCGCCAGCAGCCCCGCCGGGACAGATTTTGAAAAACTGTTTTTT
j_call: TRBJ2-1; clone_size: once; cdr3_length: 15; d_call: TRBD2; v_call: TRBV7-2; cdr3_aa: CASSSLAGGFNEQFF; cdr3_nt: TGTGCCAGCAGTTCCCTAGCGGGAGGGTTCAATGAGCAGTTCTTC
j_call: TRBJ1-3; clone_size: -; cdr3_length: 17; d_call: TRBD1; v_call: TRBV5-1; cdr3_aa: CASSLGGTASSGNTIYF; cdr3_nt: TGCGCCAGCAGCTTGGGCGGGACAGCGAGCTCTGGAAACACCATATATTTT
j_call: TRBJ1-6; clone_size: -; cdr3_length: 17; d_call: TRBD1; v_call: TRBV5-6; cdr3_aa: CASSTSGQGIRNSPLHF; cdr3_nt: TGTGCCAGCAGCACCTCGGGACAGGGAATCCGAAATTCACCCCTCCACTTT
j_call: TRBJ2-7; clone_size: -; cdr3_length: 18; d_call: TRBD2; v_call: TRBV10-3; cdr3_aa: CAIRPTSGRQGGVDEQYF; cdr3_nt: TGTGCCATCAGACCAACTAGCGGGAGGCAGGGAGGCGTGGACGAGCAGTACTTC
j_call: TRBJ2-1; clone_size: -; cdr3_length: 12; d_call: -; v_call: TRBV28; cdr3_aa: CASRALAHEQFF; cdr3_nt: TGTGCCAGCAGGGCTCTAGCCCATGAGCAGTTCTTC
j_call: TRBJ2-7; clone_size: -; cdr3_length: 14; d_call: TRBD1; v_call: TRBV6-1; cdr3_aa: CASRGGQAIREQYF; cdr3_nt: TGTGCCAGCAGGGGCGGACAGGCCATAAGGGAGCAGTACTTC
j_call: TRBJ1-1; clone_size: -; cdr3_length: 14; d_call: -; v_call: TRBV28; cdr3_aa: CASSSSEVSTEAFF; cdr3_nt: TGTGCCAGCAGTTCTTCAGAGGTCTCCACTGAAGCTTTCTTT
j_call: TRBJ2-3; clone_size: -; cdr3_length: 15; d_call: TRBD2; v_call: TRBV3-1/TRBV3-2; cdr3_aa: CASSPLSGGTDTQYF; cdr3_nt: TGTGCCAGCAGCCCGCTGAGCGGGGGCACAGATACGCAGTATTTT
j_call: TRBJ2-7; clone_size: -; cdr3_length: 14; d_call: -; v_call: TRBV7-8; cdr3_aa: CASSLVLGSEEQYF; cdr3_nt: TGTGCCAGCAGCTTAGTTCTGGGGAGTGAGGAGCAGTACTTC
j_call: TRBJ2-3; clone_size: once; cdr3_length: 18; d_call: TRBD2; v_call: TRBV9; cdr3_aa: CASSGSGGDKGGTDTQYF; cdr3_nt: TGTGCCAGCAGCGGTAGCGGGGGAGATAAAGGAGGAACAGATACGCAGTATTTT
j_call: TRBJ1-1; clone_size: -; cdr3_length: 14; d_call: TRBD1; v_call: TRBV5-3; cdr3_aa: CARSLAGTGKKAFF; cdr3_nt: TGTGCCAGAAGCTTGGCCGGGACAGGGAAAAAAGCTTTCTTT
j_call: TRBJ1-1; clone_size: -; cdr3_length: 17; d_call: -; v_call: TRBV28; cdr3_aa: CASSPRAGSSANTEAFF; cdr3_nt: TGTGCCAGCAGTCCCAGGGCAGGGTCGAGTGCGAACACTGAAGCTTTCTTT
j_call: TRBJ2-3; clone_size: few; cdr3_length: 16; d_call: TRBD2; v_call: TRBV27; cdr3_aa: CASSLSGRAPTDTQYF; cdr3_nt: TGTGCCAGCAGTCTGAGCGGGAGGGCCCCCACAGATACGCAGTATTTT
j_call: TRBJ2-5; clone_size: -; cdr3_length: 14; d_call: TRBD2; v_call: TRBV7-9; cdr3_aa: CASSSSGRSETQYF; cdr3_nt: TGTGCCAGCAGCTCTAGCGGGAGGTCGGAGACCCAGTACTTC
j_call: TRBJ2-3; clone_size: -; cdr3_length: 12; d_call: -; v_call: TRBV12-3/TRBV12-4; cdr3_aa: CASSSTRDTQYF; cdr3_nt: TGTGCCAGCAGCTCGACTAGAGATACGCAGTATTTT